Listed below are T cell receptor beta chains from one sample, sequenced in a study of CD8 T cells in Susac syndrome. TCRdb re-called the immunoSEQ multiplex PCR reads through MiXCR, storing one row per CDR3 protein. Among some 120,000 distinct CDR3 sequences listed, approximately 94% were seen once. The specimen was CD4+ T cells from PBMCs. All receptors come from a human donor with multiple sclerosis. The CDR3 runs from the conserved cysteine through the conserved F or W. Fields, in order: J gene, D gene, V gene, CDR3 DNA, CDR3 protein. D genes are given only for firm matches.

>TRBJ1-2|TRBD1|TRBV5-1
TGCGCCAGCAGAATGACAGGGGGTGACTATGGCTACACCTTC
CASRMTGGDYGYTF
>TRBJ1-5|TRBD1|TRBV19
TGTGCCAGTAGCCACCTCCGGGACAGGGATCAGCCCCAGCATTTT
CASSHLRDRDQPQHF
>TRBJ1-1|.|TRBV7-9
TGTGCCAGCAGCTTTACTAAGGACACTGAAGCTTTCTTT
CASSFTKDTEAFF
>TRBJ2-7|.|TRBV5-8
TGTGCCAGCAGCCTAAACAGGATCTACGAGCAGTACTTC
CASSLNRIYEQYF
>TRBJ2-3|.|TRBV28
TGTGCCAGCAGTTTAGCCGGGCAGTACACAGATACGCAGTATTTT
CASSLAGQYTDTQYF
>TRBJ1-1|.|TRBV12-3/TRBV12-4
TGTGCCAGCTCCACACCGGTAGGGCCGACGAACACTGAAGCTTTCTTT
CASSTPVGPTNTEAFF
>TRBJ2-1|TRBD1|TRBV5-1
TGCGCCAGCAGCTTGGGGACAGGGGGCAATGAGCAGTTCTTC
CASSLGTGGNEQFF
>TRBJ2-5|TRBD2|TRBV5-4
TGTGCCAGCAGCCCGTGGCGGGGGGGTCGAGAGACCCAGTACTTC
CASSPWRGGRETQYF
>TRBJ1-4|.|TRBV27
TGTGCCAGCAGTGACGCCTCAACTAATGAAAAACTGTTTTTT
CASSDASTNEKLFF
>TRBJ2-5|.|TRBV5-1
TGCGCCAGCAGCGTACGCCGGTCCCAGGAGACCCAGTACTTC
CASSVRRSQETQYF
>TRBJ2-5|TRBD1|TRBV5-6
TGTGCCAGCAGCACCGACAGGGCGGGTGGGACCCAGTACTTC
CASSTDRAGGTQYF
>TRBJ2-1|TRBD2|TRBV12-3/TRBV12-4
TGTGCCAGCAGCCAGAGTCGTGGGACTAGCGTCCCGAATGAGCAGTTCTTC
CASSQSRGTSVPNEQFF
>TRBJ2-3|TRBD1|TRBV12-3/TRBV12-4
TGTGCCAGCAGTTTAGGGGACAGGGTAAACTCAGATACGCAGTATTTT
CASSLGDRVNSDTQYF
>TRBJ2-5|.|TRBV3-1
TGTGCCAGCAGCCAAGGGGCAGGGGAAATGGTAGAGACCCAGTACTTC
CASSQGAGEMVETQYF
>TRBJ2-5|TRBD1|TRBV20-1
TGCAGTGCTAGAGATCCCCTGACAGGGGGGGAAGAGACCCAGTACTTC
CSARDPLTGGEETQYF
>TRBJ2-2|.|TRBV10-3
TGTGCCATCAGTGTAGGCGTTAACGGGGAGCTGTTTTTT
CAISVGVNGELFF
>TRBJ1-2|.|TRBV9
TGTGCCAGCAGCATCCGGGACCTCAACTATGGCTACACCTTC
CASSIRDLNYGYTF